Below, one TCR beta chain is given with its context. The source of the sample is a study of shared clonotypes between healthy human individuals. The CD4+ fraction was divided into a CD45RA+ naive subset and a CD45RA-negative memory subset. V was shortened by 0 bases and J by 1 base, with 9 bases between the two germline ends. The CDR3 consists of 15 residues. Germline V gene sequence: CDR1 SGHRS, CDR2 YFSETQ. Using immunoSEQ multiplex PCR, the repertoire was profiled, and TCRdb retains in-frame clones only, with some absent. The sample gives 1.4 million to 1.5 million clones, approximately 96% of which show up once; 1% to 1.5% is in the top ten.

The material sequenced was naive CD4+ T cells sorted from blood. Subset here: CD45RA+ positively selected. The chain carries TRBV5-1 and TRBJ2-3; D gene uncertain. This TCR came from a young man in good health. CDR3 in DNA: TGCGCCAGCAGCTTGGCGGTTGGAGGCACAGATACGCAGTATTTT. Its translation: CASSLAVGGTDTQYF.